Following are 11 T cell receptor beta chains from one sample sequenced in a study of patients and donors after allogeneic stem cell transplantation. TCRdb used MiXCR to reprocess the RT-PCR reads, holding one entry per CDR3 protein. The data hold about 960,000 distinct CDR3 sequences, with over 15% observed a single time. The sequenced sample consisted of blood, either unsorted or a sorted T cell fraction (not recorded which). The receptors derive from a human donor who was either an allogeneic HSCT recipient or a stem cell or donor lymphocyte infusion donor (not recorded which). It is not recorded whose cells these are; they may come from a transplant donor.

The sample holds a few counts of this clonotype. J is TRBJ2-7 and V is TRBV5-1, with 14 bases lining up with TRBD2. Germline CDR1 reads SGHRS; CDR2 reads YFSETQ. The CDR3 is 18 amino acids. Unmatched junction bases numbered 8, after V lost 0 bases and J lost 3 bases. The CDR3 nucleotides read TGCGCCAGCAGCTTGGCGGGACTAGCGGGAGTACCTATCTACGAGCAGTACTTC. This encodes CASSLAGLAGVPIYEQYF. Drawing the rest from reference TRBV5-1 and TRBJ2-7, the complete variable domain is KAGVTQTPRYLIKTRGQQVTLSCSPISGHRSVSWYQQTPGQGLQFLFEYFSETQRNKGNFPGRFSGRQFSNSRSEMNVSTLELGDSALYLCASSLAGLAGVPIYEQYFGPGTRLTVT.

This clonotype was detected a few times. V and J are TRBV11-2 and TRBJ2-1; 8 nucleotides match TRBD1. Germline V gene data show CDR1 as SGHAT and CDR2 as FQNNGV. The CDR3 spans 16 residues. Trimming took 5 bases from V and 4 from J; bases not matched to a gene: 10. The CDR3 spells CASSRRLGQAYNEQFF. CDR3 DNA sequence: TGTGCCAGCAGCCGAAGATTGGGACAGGCTTACAATGAGCAGTTCTTC.

The DNA for the CDR3 is TGTGCCAGCAGTGAAGCGCCGGGTTCCCATTTGAACACTGAAGCTTTCTTT. It translates to CASSEAPGSHLNTEAFF. The chain has TRBV6-1 and TRBJ1-1; no clear D gene. The V gene's germline CDR1 is MNHNS and CDR2 SASEGT. The V end lost 0 bases, the J end lost 0 bases, and 14 bases lay between the germline ends. The CDR3 is made up of 17 amino acids.

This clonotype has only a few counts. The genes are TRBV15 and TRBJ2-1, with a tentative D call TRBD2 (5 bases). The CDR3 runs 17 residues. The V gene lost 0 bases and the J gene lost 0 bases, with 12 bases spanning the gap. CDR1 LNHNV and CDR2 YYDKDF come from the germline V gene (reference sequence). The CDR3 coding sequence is TGTGCCACCAGCAGAGATCTGACTACCTCCTCCTACAATGAGCAGTTCTTC. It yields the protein CATSRDLTTSSYNEQFF.

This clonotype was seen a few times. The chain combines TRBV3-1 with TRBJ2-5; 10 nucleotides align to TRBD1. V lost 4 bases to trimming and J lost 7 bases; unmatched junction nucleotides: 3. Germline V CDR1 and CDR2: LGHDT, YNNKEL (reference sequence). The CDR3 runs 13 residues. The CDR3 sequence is CASSPRDRGTQYF. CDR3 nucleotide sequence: TGTGCCAGCAGCCCCCGGGACAGGGGGACCCAGTACTTC.

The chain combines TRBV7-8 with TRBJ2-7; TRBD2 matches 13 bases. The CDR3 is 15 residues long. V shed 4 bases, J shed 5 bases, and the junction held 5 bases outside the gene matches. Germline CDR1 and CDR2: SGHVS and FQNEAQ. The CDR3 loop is CASSYRTSGSHEQYF. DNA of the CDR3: TGTGCCAGCAGCTATCGGACTAGCGGGAGCCACGAGCAGTACTTC.

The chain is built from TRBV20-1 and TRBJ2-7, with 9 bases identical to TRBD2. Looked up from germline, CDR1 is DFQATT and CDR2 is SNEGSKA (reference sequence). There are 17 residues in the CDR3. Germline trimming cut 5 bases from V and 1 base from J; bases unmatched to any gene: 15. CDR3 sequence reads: CSAPILAGESRSYEQYF. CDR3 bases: TGCAGTGCTCCGATATTAGCGGGGGAAAGTAGATCCTACGAGCAGTACTTC.

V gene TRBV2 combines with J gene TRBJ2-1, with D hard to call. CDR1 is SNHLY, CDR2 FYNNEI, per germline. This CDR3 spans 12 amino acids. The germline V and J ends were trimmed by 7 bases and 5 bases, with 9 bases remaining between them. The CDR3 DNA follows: TGTGCCAGCACCTGGGGAAACAATGAGCAGTTCTTC. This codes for CASTWGNNEQFF.

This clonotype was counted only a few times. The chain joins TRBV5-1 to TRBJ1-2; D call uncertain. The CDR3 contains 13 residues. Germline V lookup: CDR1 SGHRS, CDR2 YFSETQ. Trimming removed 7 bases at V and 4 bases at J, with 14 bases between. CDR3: CASLGEGIYGYTF. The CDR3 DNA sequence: TGCGCCAGCCTAGGTGAGGGTATCTATGGCTACACCTTC.

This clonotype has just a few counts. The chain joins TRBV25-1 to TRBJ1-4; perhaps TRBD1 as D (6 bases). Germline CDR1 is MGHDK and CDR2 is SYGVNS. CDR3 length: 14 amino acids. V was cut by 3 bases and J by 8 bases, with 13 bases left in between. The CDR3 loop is CASSDTGGLEKLFF. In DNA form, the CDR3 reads TGTGCCAGCAGTGATACGGGGGGCCTAGAAAAACTGTTTTTT.

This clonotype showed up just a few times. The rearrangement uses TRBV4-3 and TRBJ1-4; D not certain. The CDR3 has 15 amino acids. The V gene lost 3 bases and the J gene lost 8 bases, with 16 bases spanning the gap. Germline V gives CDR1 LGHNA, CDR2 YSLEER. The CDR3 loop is CASSHTKTGMEKLFF. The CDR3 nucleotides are TGCGCCAGCAGCCACACCAAGACGGGGATGGAAAAACTGTTTTTT.